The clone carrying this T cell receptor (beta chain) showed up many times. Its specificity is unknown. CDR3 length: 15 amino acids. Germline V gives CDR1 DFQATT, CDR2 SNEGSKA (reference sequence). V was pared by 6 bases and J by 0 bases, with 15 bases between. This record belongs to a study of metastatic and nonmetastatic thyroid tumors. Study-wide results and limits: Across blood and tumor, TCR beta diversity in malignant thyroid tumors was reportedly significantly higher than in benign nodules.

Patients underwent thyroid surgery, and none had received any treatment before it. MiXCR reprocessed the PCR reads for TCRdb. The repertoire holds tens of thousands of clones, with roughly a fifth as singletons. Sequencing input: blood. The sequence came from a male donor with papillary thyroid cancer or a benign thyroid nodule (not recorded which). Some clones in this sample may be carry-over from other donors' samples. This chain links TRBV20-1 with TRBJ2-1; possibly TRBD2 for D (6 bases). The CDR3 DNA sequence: TGCAGTGCCATGCGGGGCAGGGCCTCCTACAATGAGCAGTTCTTC. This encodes CSAMRGRASYNEQFF.